Presented here are 24 T cell receptor beta chains from one specimen sequenced in a study of monozygotic twins with inflammatory bowel disease. TCRdb re-called the 5' RACE reads; one entry per CDR3 protein, DNA not given. Here the sample table reports over 150,000 distinct CDR3 sequences. Sequenced material: blood. These receptors were taken from a human donor with ulcerative colitis or Crohn's disease, or a healthy co-twin of an affected twin (not recorded which).

The V call is TRBV20-1, the J call TRBJ1-1; as DNA is missing, the TRBD1 call by TCRdb cannot be tested. Germline CDR1 DFQATT, CDR2 SNEGSKA (reference sequence). The CDR3 sequence is 13 residues long. The CDR3 sequence: CSARGGWGTEAFF.

The chain recombines TRBV6-5 with TRBJ2-7; the TRBD1 assignment by TCRdb is unverifiable without DNA. Per the germline V gene, CDR1 is MNHEY and CDR2 is SVGAGI. The CDR3 is 16 residues long. CDR3: CASSSMLGHSTYEQYF.

This chain joins TRBV20-1 and TRBJ2-1; the TCRdb D gene call, TRBD1, has no DNA to confirm it. The CDR3 consists of 15 residues. Germline CDR1 is DFQATT and CDR2 is SNEGSKA (reference sequence). The CDR3 loop reads CSAGYGGNRNNEQFF.

The chain links TRBV3-1 to TRBJ2-2; TCRdb reports TRBD2, a call that lacks DNA to check it against. The germline V gene encodes CDR1 LGHDT and CDR2 YNNKEL (reference sequence). There are 16 residues in the CDR3. The CDR3 region is CASSQDGGSNTGELFF.

This chain links TRBV19 with TRBJ1-1; as DNA is missing, the TRBD1 call by TCRdb cannot be tested. Germline CDR1 LNHDA, CDR2 SQIVND (reference sequence). The CDR3 loop spans 14 amino acids. CDR3: CASSSDRVGTEAFF.

The genes are TRBV9 and TRBJ1-5; there is no DNA to check the TCRdb D call of TRBD1. This CDR3 is 15 amino acids long. Germline values: CDR1 SGDLS, CDR2 YYNGEE. The CDR3 region is CASSVTGDGNQPQHF.

CDR3 amino acids: CASSVGTKSEQYF. The chain is built from TRBV9 and TRBJ2-7; TCRdb reports TRBD1, a call that lacks DNA to check it against. Germline V gene sequence: CDR1 SGDLS, CDR2 YYNGEE. CDR3 length: 13 amino acids. The whole variable domain, filled in from reference TRBV9 and TRBJ2-7, reads DSGVTQTPKHLITATGQRVTLRCSPRSGDLSVYWYQQSLDQGLQFLIQYYNGEERAKGNILERFSAQQFPDLHSELNLSSLELGDSALYFCASSVGTKSEQYFGPGTRLTVT.

The chain combines TRBV18 with TRBJ2-7; lacking DNA, the TRBD1 call made by TCRdb goes unchecked. The CDR3 sequence is 15 residues long. The V gene's germline CDR1 is KGHSH and CDR2 LQKENI. The CDR3 protein is CASSPTGTGNYEQYF.

This clonotype is deemed medium-sized by its frequency. The chain links TRBV5-1 to TRBJ2-1; checking the TCRdb D call of TRBD1 is not possible without DNA. The CDR3 runs 15 residues. Germline V CDR1 and CDR2: SGHRS, YFSETQ. The CDR3 is CASSLEGGSYNEQFF.

The chain joins TRBV6-6 to TRBJ2-7; TCRdb returns TRBD1, unconfirmable since there is no DNA. The CDR3 consists of 13 residues. Germline lookup yields CDR1 MNHNY and CDR2 SVGAGI (reference sequence). The chain's CDR3 is CASSRQGPYEQYF.

The CDR3 region is CASSQELAGGWGIQYF. This chain connects TRBV4-2 to TRBJ2-4; TCRdb picks TRBD2, but there is no DNA to check that call. This CDR3 is 16 amino acids long. Germline CDR1 is LGHNA and CDR2 is YNFKEQ.

This chain connects TRBV28 to TRBJ2-1; TCRdb gives TRBD2 as the D gene, but with no DNA this cannot be confirmed. This CDR3 is 16 amino acids long. CDR1 MDHEN and CDR2 SYDVKM come from the germline V gene. CDR3 region: CASSLDGTSYYNEQFF.

The chain carries TRBV5-1 and TRBJ1-4; TCRdb picks TRBD1, but there is no DNA to check that call. Germline V gives CDR1 SGHRS, CDR2 YFSETQ. This CDR3 contains 15 residues. CDR3 region: CASSVTGTGGEKLFF.

V and J are TRBV7-2 and TRBJ2-1; lacking DNA, the TRBD1 call made by TCRdb goes unchecked. CDR1 and CDR2 from the germline V gene are SGHTA and FQGNSA. This CDR3 region has 13 residues. CDR3 residues: CASSPSPGDEQFF.

This sequence joins TRBV5-1 and TRBJ1-1. Germline V gene sequence: CDR1 SGHRS, CDR2 YFSETQ. This CDR3 has 16 amino acids. This CDR3 is CASSLGPLSGNTEAFF. Using reference TRBV5-1 and TRBJ1-1 for the parts outside the CDR3, the full variable domain is KAGVTQTPRYLIKTRGQQVTLSCSPISGHRSVSWYQQTPGQGLQFLFEYFSETQRNKGNFPGRFSGRQFSNSRSEMNVSTLELGDSALYLCASSLGPLSGNTEAFFGQGTRLTVV.

The CDR3 reads CASSEARTSGGAGETQYF. The chain has TRBV6-1 and TRBJ2-5; the D gene TCRdb calls, TRBD2, cannot be checked with no DNA. The CDR3 consists of 18 residues. Germline V gene lookup returns CDR1 MNHNS and CDR2 SASEGT.

The chain combines TRBV10-3 with TRBJ2-5; TCRdb's D call of TRBD2 is untestable without DNA. Germline CDR1 is ENHRY and CDR2 is SYGVKD. The CDR3 extends over 14 amino acids. The CDR3: CAISERPSGETQYF.

V usage is TRBV6-1 and J usage is TRBJ2-7. Germline-derived CDR1 and CDR2 are MNHNS and SASEGT. This CDR3 comprises 11 residues. The CDR3 region is CASNGYGEQYF.

The J gene is TRBJ2-7, the V gene TRBV6-2 or TRBV6-3; there is no DNA to check the TCRdb D call of TRBD2. Germline V gene data show CDR1 as MNHEY and CDR2 as SVGEGT. CDR3 length equals 15 residues. This CDR3 reads CASRPSYPAGYEQYF.

The CDR3 spells CASSEKEANEQFF. The genes are TRBV6-4 and TRBJ2-1; TCRdb picks TRBD1, but there is no DNA to check that call. The CDR3 has 13 residues. CDR1 and CDR2 (germline): MRHNA, SNTAGT.

The J gene is TRBJ2-1, the V gene TRBV12-3 or TRBV12-4; TCRdb's assignment of TRBD1 cannot be checked, as there is no DNA. The CDR3 totals 14 residues. This CDR3 reads CASRLGTAYNEQFF.

J is TRBJ2-2 and V is TRBV10-3. The CDR3 consists of 14 residues. Looked up from germline, CDR1 is ENHRY and CDR2 is SYGVKD. CDR3 protein: CAISTTAYRGELFF.

The rearrangement links TRBV5-5 to TRBJ1-2. The CDR3 runs to 14 residues. The germline V gene encodes CDR1 SGHKS and CDR2 YYEKEE (reference sequence). The CDR3 is CASSLTALPYGYTF.

The V gene is TRBV20-1, the J gene TRBJ1-1; the D call of TRBD1 rests on TCRdb alone, since no DNA is present to check it. Germline CDR1 and CDR2: DFQATT and SNEGSKA (reference sequence). This CDR3 has 12 residues. CDR3 sequence reads: CRVPQGWTEAFF.